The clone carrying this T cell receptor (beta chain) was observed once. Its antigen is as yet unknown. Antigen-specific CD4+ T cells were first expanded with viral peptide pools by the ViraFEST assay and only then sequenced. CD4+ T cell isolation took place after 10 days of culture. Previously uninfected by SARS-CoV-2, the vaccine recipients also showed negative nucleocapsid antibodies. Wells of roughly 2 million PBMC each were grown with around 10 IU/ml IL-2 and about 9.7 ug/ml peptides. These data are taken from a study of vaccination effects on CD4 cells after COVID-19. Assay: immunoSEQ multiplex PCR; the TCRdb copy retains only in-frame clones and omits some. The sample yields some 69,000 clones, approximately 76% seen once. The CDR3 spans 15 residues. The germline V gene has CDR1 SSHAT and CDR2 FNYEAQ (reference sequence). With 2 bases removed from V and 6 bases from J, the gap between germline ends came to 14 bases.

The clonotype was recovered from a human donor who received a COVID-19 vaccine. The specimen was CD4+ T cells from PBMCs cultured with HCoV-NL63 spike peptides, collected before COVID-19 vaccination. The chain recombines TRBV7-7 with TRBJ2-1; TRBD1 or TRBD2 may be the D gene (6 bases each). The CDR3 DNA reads TGTGCCAGCAGCTTACTGGGGGGCCAGGCCAATGAGCAGTTCTTC. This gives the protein CASSLLGGQANEQFF.